This T cell receptor (beta chain) was documented in a study of early T cells in non-severe SARS-CoV-2 infection (dated by TCRdb to the early 2020s). Study-wide context: TCR sequencing used bulk RNA from unsorted whole blood, so alpha and beta chains could not be paired.

Overall results and qualifications from the work: Matching against VDJdb was skewed toward anti-spike CD8 responses, likely underestimated virus-specific expansions, and missed private and CD4 specificities.

This clonotype was picked up many times. The specificity of this receptor is unknown. The record has no base qualities; no much larger clone is one base away. A case-control design nested within a healthcare worker cohort in London, UK, was used, with weekly nasopharyngeal swab PCR tests and blood sampling performed. Between 23 and 31 March 2020, the week of the UK lockdown, healthcare workers were enrolled and then followed up weekly for as long as 16 weeks. Library preparation used 5' RACE. Sequencing took place on a NextSeq 500. In the TCR library protocol, unique molecular identifiers were attached to individual cDNA molecules to correct for PCR bias and sequencing error. Both TCR alpha and beta chains were sequenced, and tight co-correlation was observed between alpha and beta sequence abundances in each sample. In the paper's pipeline: V gene, J gene and CDR3 annotation of TCR sequences was performed with Decombinator V4. TCRs were defined as expanded if a significant change between any two time points was detected under a Poisson model with p below 0.0001. TCR abundances were normalised to the total number of TCRs sequenced per sample and expressed as counts per million. MAIT TCRs were defined by TRAV1-2 paired with TRAJ12, TRAJ20 or TRAJ33, and iNKT TCRs by TRAV10 paired with TRAJ18. VDJdb, accessed 1 November 2021, was searched for CMV, EBV and SARS-CoV-2 annotated TCRs, with TCRs annotated for multiple antigens excluded. Using fastp at Q25 and MiXCR, TCRdb reprocessed the public reads and kept productive beta chains. Under each unique CDR3 protein, matching rows form one entry showing the most common genes and DNA. It is TCRdb's table, rather than the study itself, that gives the V and J calls and clone size. Across this sample there are about 80,000 distinct CDR3 sequences, with 5% to 7% seen only once. The ten largest clones represent roughly 8.4% of the sample.

Deletion took 3 bases off V and 1 base off J, with a span of 10 bases between the germline ends. Including the terminal cysteine and phenylalanine, the CDR3 comprises 14 residues. Only the CDR3 DNA stays, 42 bases, in frame from base 1. Based on the germline V gene, the CDR1 and CDR2 sequences are SGHDT and YYEEEE. This TCR came from an adult who was a healthcare worker with PCR-confirmed SARS-CoV-2 infection or an uninfected control (not recorded which). Source material: whole blood. The rearranged chain carries TRBV5-6 and TRBJ1-1; the D gene assignment is ambiguous. The CDR3 region: CASSSGPENTEAFF. DNA sequence: TGTGCCAGCAGCTCCGGGCCAGAGAACACTGAAGCTTTCTTT.